One and the same sample provided the 10 T cell receptor beta chains below, sequenced in a study of T cells in Graves' hyperthyroidism and ophthalmopathy (dated by TCRdb to between 2018 and 2021). Libraries were constructed by multiplex PCR. The reads were generated on an Illumina HiSeq 2000. The TCR beta CDR3 regions were amplified from the RNA transcripts. For the first round of RT-PCR on the TCR CDR3, the HTBI primer set was used together with the Qiagen OneStep RT-PCR kit. Starting from the raw public reads, TCRdb applied fastp trimming at Q25, assembled clones with MiXCR and retained in-frame beta chains. Rows matching on CDR3 protein sequence are summarized as one entry with the most common DNA and genes. This sample gives approximately 720,000 distinct CDR3 sequences in total; around 19% of them show up just once. The leading ten clones occupy 15% to 20% of the sample. Sequencing input: blood. These receptors originate from a woman aged 50 to 60 with Graves' hyperthyroidism that later progressed to Graves' ophthalmopathy.

About this clonotype itself: This may arise from a read error, as a much more abundant clone is one base away. The chain links TRBV7-9 to TRBJ2-3, with a tentative D call TRBD2 (6 bases). In germline, CDR1 is SEHNR, CDR2 FQNEAQ (reference sequence). Trimming shortened V by 8 bases and J by 3 bases, and 15 bases separated the two germline ends. The length of the CDR3 is 14 residues. The CDR3 loop reads CASGPGGVTDTQYF. The CDR3, as DNA: TGTGCCAGCGGACCCGGCGGGGTGACAGATACGCAGTATTTT.

There are a few counts of this clonotype. CDR3 bases: TGTGCCAGCTGCCCGCGCCGGACGCATACGCAGTATTTT. Its protein product is CASCPRRTHTQYF. This chain connects TRBV6-2 or TRBV6-3 to TRBJ2-3, with D unclear. The germline gives CDR1 MNHEY, CDR2 SVGEGT. The CDR3 spans 13 residues. The V gene lost 8 bases and the J gene lost 7 bases, with 16 bases spanning the gap.

This clonotype was counted only a few times. This chain links TRBV10-3 with TRBJ2-7; 7 bases fit TRBD1. This CDR3 region has 13 residues. The germline gives CDR1 ENHRY, CDR2 SYGVKD. V shed 8 bases, J shed 6 bases, and the junction held 10 bases outside the gene matches. CDR3 amino acids: CAIERQGFSEQYF. The CDR3 DNA follows: TGTGCCATCGAGAGACAGGGATTTTCCGAGCAGTACTTC.

In its sample, this clonotype was seen many times. This chain connects TRBV27 to TRBJ2-7; either TRBD1 or TRBD2 may supply D (6 bases each). Germline assignment: CDR1 MNHEY and CDR2 SMNVEV (reference sequence). The V end lost 4 bases, the J end lost 4 bases, and 11 bases lay between the germline ends. The CDR3 totals 13 residues. Written as DNA, the CDR3 is TGTGCCAGCAGTTCCGAAGGGGGGTACGAGCAGTACTTC. Translation: CASSSEGGYEQYF.

This clonotype occurred many times. The CDR3 DNA sequence: TGTGCCACCAGCAGAGGTCGGCTAAGAGCCCAGAACACTGAAGCTTTCTTT. It is translated as CATSRGRLRAQNTEAFF. The chain has TRBV15 and TRBJ1-1; D uncertain. Trimming took 1 base from V and 1 from J, leaving 16 bases between them. Germline V gene sequence: CDR1 LNHNV, CDR2 YYDKDF (reference sequence). The CDR3 is 17 residues long.

Comment on this clonotype: A read error may explain this, as a much larger clone is one base away. V is TRBV5-1 and J is TRBJ2-3; D not resolved. CDR1 is SGHRS, CDR2 YFSETQ, per germline. This CDR3 contains 13 residues. DNA of the CDR3: TGCGTCAGCAGCGTGGCGGCCGCAGATACGCAGTATTTT. This encodes CVSSVAAADTQYF.

This clonotype was observed at least ten times. The chain recombines TRBV3-1 with TRBJ1-4, with D perhaps matching TRBD1 (5 bases). This CDR3 spans 16 amino acids. The V gene lost 3 bases and the J gene lost 5 bases, with 16 bases spanning the gap. Germline V gives CDR1 LGHDT, CDR2 YNNKEL (reference sequence). The CDR3 nucleotides read TGTGCCAGCAGCCAGACTGTGGGGACCTTGAATGAAAAACTGTTTTTT. Translation: CASSQTVGTLNEKLFF.

The chain's CDR3 is CASSPPDEETQYF. The CDR3 DNA sequence: TGTGCCAGCAGCCCTCCGGACGAAGAGACCCAGTACTTC. The chain links TRBV9 to TRBJ2-5; D gene ambiguous. Germline V CDR1 and CDR2: SGDLS, YYNGEE. V was clipped by 4 bases and J by 3 bases, with 10 bases between them. There are 13 residues in the CDR3.

The chain joins TRBV6-1 to TRBJ1-5, with D possibly being TRBD1 (5 bases). Per the germline V gene, CDR1 is MNHNS and CDR2 is SASEGT. The V gene lost 9 bases and the J gene lost 7 bases, with 13 bases spanning the gap. The CDR3 length is 12 residues. This chain's CDR3 is CASGGARQPQHF. In nucleotides, the CDR3 is TGTGCCAGTGGAGGGGCCCGGCAGCCCCAGCATTTT.

This chain connects TRBV27 to TRBJ1-6, with a tentative D call TRBD1 (6 bases). V was shortened by 3 bases and J by 9 bases, with 15 bases between the two germline ends. CDR1 and CDR2 (germline): MNHEY, SMNVEV (reference sequence). The CDR3 spans 15 residues. CDR3 sequence: CASSFGGQIVSPLHF. CDR3 bases: TGTGCCAGCAGTTTTGGGGGGCAGATCGTTTCACCCCTCCACTTT.